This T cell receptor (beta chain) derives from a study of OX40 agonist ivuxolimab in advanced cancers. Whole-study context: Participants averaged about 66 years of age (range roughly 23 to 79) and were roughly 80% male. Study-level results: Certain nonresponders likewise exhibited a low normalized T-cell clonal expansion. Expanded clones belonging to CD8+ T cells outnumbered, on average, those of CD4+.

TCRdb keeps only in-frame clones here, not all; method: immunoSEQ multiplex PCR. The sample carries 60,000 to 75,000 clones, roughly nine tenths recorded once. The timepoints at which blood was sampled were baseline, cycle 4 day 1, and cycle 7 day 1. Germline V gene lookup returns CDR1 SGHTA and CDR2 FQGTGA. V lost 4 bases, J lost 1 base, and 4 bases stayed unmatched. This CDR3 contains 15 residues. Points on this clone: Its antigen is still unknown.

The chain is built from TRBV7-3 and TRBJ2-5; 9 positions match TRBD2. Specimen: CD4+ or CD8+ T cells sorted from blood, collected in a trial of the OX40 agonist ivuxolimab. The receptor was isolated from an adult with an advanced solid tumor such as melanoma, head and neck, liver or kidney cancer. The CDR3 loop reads CASSWSGGFQETQYF. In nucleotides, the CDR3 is TGTGCCAGCAGCTGGAGCGGGGGGTTCCAAGAGACCCAGTACTTC.